The entry below describes one T cell receptor beta chain. What it recognizes is unknown. The CDR3 runs to 17 residues. Germline CDR1 is LGHDT and CDR2 is YNNKEL (reference sequence). The data belong to a study of CXCR3-negative and CXCR3-positive naive CD8 T cells. General study results and limits: CXCR3-positive naive cells carried more hydrophobic TRB CDR3s than CXCR3-negative ones.

All TRB cDNA libraries came from 5' RACE performed with UMI labels. Following a re-call of the 5' RACE reads, TCRdb has one entry per CDR3 protein and lacks DNA. The specimen's table records about 63,000 distinct CDR3 sequences. V gene TRBV3-1 combines with J gene TRBJ1-6; TCRdb's D gene call, TRBD1, goes unchecked for lack of DNA. The sample consisted of naive CXCR3+ CD8+ T cells from blood. Described subset: CD45RO-CCR7+CD27+CD95- naive CD8+ T cells expressing CXCR3 (TNR3+). This receptor was identified in a human donor in good health. Some clones in this sample may be carry-over from other donors' samples. CDR3 in amino acids: CASSPGPKHWGNSPLHF.